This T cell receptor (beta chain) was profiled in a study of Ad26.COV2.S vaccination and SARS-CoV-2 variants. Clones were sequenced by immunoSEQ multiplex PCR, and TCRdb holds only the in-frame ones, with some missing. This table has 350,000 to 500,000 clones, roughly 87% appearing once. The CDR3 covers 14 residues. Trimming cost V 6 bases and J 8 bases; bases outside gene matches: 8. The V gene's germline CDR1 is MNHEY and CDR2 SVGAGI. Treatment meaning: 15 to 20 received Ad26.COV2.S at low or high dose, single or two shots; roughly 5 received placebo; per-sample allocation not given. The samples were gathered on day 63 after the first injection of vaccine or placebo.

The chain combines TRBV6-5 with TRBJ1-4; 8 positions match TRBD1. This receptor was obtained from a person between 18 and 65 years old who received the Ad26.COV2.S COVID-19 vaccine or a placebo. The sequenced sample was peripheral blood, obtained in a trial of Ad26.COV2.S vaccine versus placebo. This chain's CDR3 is CASSPDRGREKLFF. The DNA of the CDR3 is TGTGCCAGCAGCCCAGACAGGGGAAGGGAAAAACTGTTTTTT.